This is a list of T cell receptor beta chains from one sample in a study of T cell responses to AZD1222 COVID-19 vaccine. This table comes from immunoSEQ multiplex PCR, and its TCRdb copy is limited to in-frame clones, with some not included. The data show roughly 170,000 clones, 85% to 95% seen once. Sequenced here: peripheral blood, sampled on day 0 of AZD1222 vaccination. The receptors stem from an adult in good health. CDR3s include the opening cysteine and the closing phenylalanine or tryptophan. A D gene is named only where the DNA matches it firmly.

V	D	CDR3
TRBV4-3	-	CASQFARAANTEAFF
TRBV4-3	-	CASSLARSYEQYF
TRBV28	-	CASSAGQTYEQYF
TRBV2	-	CASRSGQHTGELFF
TRBV7-2	TRBD1	CASSKGQQSSPLHF
TRBV12-3/TRBV12-4	-	CASKGYYSPLHF
TRBV2	-	CASSGFGSNQPQHF
TRBV7-6	TRBD2	CASSERLAGDQETQYF
TRBV5-1	TRBD2	CASSLEGLAGLSSYNEQFF
TRBV4-2	-	CAVKRAPTDTQYF
TRBV4-1	-	CASSHLGPINNYGYTF
TRBV29-1	-	CSVEKESVETQYF
TRBV19	-	CASTLLRASSPYSNQPQHF
TRBV11-1	-	CASSLAGNYGYTF
TRBV2	-	CASSEGGSGQETQYF
TRBV7-3	TRBD1	CASSPQGAGETQYF
TRBV25-1	TRBD1	CASSVGAPGQGYGYTF
TRBV5-1	TRBD1	CASSLEGGANQPQHF
TRBV5-1	-	CASSPDNSNQPQHF
TRBV3-1/TRBV3-2	TRBD1	CASSPGDSSYEQYF
TRBV30	-	CAWSPGPLGPYTF
TRBV18	TRBD1	CASSPDRDNEQFF
TRBV11-3	-	CASRSPTGNTGELFF
TRBV19	-	CASSISPASIYGYTF